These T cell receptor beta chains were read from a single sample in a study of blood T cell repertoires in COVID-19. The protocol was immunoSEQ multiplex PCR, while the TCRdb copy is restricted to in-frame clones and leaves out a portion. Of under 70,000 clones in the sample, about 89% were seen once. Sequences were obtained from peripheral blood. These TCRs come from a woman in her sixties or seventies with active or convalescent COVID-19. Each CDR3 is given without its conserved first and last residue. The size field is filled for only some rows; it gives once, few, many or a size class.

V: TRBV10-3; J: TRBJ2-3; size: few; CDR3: AIKNELAGVLTDTQY
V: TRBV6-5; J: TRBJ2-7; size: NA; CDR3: ASKRGISYEQY
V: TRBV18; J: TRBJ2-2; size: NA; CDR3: ASSPKSKGAVNTGELF
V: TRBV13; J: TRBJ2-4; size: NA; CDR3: ASSLGTFLPNIQY
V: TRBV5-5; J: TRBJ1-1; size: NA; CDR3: ASSSSGPMNTEAF
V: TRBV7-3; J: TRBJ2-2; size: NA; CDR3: ASSLGLGTGELF
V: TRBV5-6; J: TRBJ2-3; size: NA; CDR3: ASSLAGISMDTQY
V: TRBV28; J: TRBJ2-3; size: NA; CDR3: ASSPLDTQY
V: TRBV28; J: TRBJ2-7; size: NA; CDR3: ASRRGGENYEQY
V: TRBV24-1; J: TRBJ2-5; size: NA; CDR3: ATSSRDISETQY
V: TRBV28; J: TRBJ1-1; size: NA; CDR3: ASRVQGTEAF
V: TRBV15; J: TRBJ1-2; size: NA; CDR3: ATSRGGEPGQHYGYT
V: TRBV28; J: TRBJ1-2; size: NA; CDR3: ASSRTVNYGYT
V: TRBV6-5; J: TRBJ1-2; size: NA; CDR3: AAGRSYGYT
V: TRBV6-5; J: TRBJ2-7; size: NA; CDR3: ASSYSLAGGSYEQY
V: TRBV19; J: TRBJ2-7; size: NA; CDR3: ASMSVGEHPYEQY
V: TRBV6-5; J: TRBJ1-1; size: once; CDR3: ASSRDFRTEAF
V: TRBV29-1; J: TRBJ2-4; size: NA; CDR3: SVEGLGDIQY
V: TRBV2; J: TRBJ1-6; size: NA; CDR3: ASNRGRNSPLH
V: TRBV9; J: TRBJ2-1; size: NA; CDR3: ASSVAPTSDNEQF
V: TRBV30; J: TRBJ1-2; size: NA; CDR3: ACATGNYGYT
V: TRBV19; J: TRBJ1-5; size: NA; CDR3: ASKEPDRVGNQPQH
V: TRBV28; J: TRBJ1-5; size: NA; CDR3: ASSRGQGRGQPQH
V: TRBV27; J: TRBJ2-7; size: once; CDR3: ASTSGTSSSYEQY
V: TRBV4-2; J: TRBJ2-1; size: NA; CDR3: ASSHVNRNYNEQF
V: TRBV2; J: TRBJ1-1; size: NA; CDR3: ASSEQTGAATEAF
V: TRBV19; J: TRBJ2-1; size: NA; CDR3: ASSIGQKQF
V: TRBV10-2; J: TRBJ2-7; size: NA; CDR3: ASSDETGAYEQY
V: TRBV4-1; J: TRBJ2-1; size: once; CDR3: ASSQDHRGGAYNEQF
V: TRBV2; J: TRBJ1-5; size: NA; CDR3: ASRGGSNQPQH
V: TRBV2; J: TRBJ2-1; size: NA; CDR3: ASKKGRERYNEQF
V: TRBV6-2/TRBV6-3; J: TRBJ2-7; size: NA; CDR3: ASSYQSGRAGYEQY
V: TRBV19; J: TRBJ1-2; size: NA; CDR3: ASSTMGGQPHGYT
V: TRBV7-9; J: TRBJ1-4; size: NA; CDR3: ASSLERDRQNEKLF
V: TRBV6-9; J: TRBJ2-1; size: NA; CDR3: ASSSRSGAFEYNEQF
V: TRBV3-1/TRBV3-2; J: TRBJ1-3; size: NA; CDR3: ASSQDMSSGNTIY
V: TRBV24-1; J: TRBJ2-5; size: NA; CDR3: ATSDFSREETQY
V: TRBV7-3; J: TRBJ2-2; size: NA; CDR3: ASSTTGLAGGSNTGELF
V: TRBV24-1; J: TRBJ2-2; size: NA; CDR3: ATSDWTGRTGELF
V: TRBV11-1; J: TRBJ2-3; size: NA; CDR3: ASSRRRGQSTDTQY
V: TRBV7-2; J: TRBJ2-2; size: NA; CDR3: ASSLGQGDTGELF
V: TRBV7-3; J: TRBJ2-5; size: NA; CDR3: ASSRTGDAKETQY
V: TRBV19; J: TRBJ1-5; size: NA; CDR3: ASSQGQSNQPQH
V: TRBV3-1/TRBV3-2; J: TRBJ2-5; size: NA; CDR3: ASSQDSSETQY
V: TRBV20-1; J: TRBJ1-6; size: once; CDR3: SASPGTGSSYNSPLH
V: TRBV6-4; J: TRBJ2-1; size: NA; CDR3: ASSGQVVGGLHEQF